This note documents a single TCR beta chain sequence. This record comes from a study of monozygotic twins with inflammatory bowel disease. Germline V gene sequence: CDR1 MNHEY, CDR2 SMNVEV (reference sequence). This CDR3 has 15 residues. TCRdb re-analyzed the 5' RACE reads; it lists each CDR3 protein once, without DNA. This listing includes some 160,000 distinct CDR3 sequences. This TCR was recovered from a human donor with ulcerative colitis or Crohn's disease, or a healthy co-twin of an affected twin (not recorded which). Sequencing was carried out using blood. V is TRBV27 and J is TRBJ2-3; TCRdb calls TRBD1, which cannot be checked without DNA. The CDR3: CASSARDGMFDTQYF.